Listed below are T cell receptor beta chains from one sample, sequenced in a study of shared clonotypes between healthy human individuals. Profiled with immunoSEQ multiplex PCR; TCRdb holds only in-frame clones, not every one. The table records fewer than 3 million clones, around 92% of them present only once. Sequences were obtained from naive CD4+ T cells from PBMCs. These receptors all stem from a man younger than 30 in good health. Some clones in this sample may be carry-over from other donors' samples. Each CDR3 is given with its conserved first and last residue. Fields, in order: D gene, V gene, J gene, clone size, CDR3 protein, CDR3 DNA. D genes are given only for firm matches. Size tells how often a clone was seen (once, few, many) or the class of an expanded clone, and some rows leave it out.

D: .
V: TRBV7-8
J: TRBJ1-1
size: few
CDR3: CASSELLNTEAFF
DNA: TGTGCCAGCAGCGAACTCTTGAACACTGAAGCTTTCTTT

D: .
V: TRBV5-1
J: TRBJ1-1
size: .
CDR3: CASSIDPVNTEAFF
DNA: TGCGCCAGCAGTATTGACCCGGTGAACACTGAAGCTTTCTTT

D: .
V: TRBV28
J: TRBJ2-7
size: .
CDR3: CASRPIRVSYEQYF
DNA: TGTGCCAGCAGGCCTATCAGGGTTTCCTACGAGCAGTACTTC

D: TRBD2
V: TRBV2
J: TRBJ2-3
size: .
CDR3: CASSGTSGRTDTQYF
DNA: TGTGCCAGCAGTGGGACTAGCGGGAGAACAGATACGCAGTATTTT

D: .
V: TRBV5-6
J: TRBJ1-5
size: .
CDR3: CASSLYKGMGNQPQHF
DNA: TGTGCCAGCAGCTTGTACAAGGGGATGGGCAATCAGCCCCAGCATTTT

D: .
V: TRBV30
J: TRBJ2-2
size: .
CDR3: CAWRRAGQANTGELFF
DNA: TGTGCCTGGAGGAGAGCAGGGCAGGCGAACACCGGGGAGCTGTTTTTT

D: TRBD1
V: TRBV30
J: TRBJ1-4
size: .
CDR3: CALIPGDSVSKLFF
DNA: TGTGCCCTTATCCCTGGGGACAGCGTATCAAAACTGTTTTTT

D: .
V: TRBV6-1
J: TRBJ1-2
size: .
CDR3: CASSEARPLPYGYTF
DNA: TGTGCCAGCAGTGAAGCCAGGCCGTTGCCTTATGGCTACACCTTC

D: .
V: TRBV2
J: TRBJ2-7
size: .
CDR3: CASCSRVNYEQYF
DNA: TGTGCCAGCTGCTCCAGAGTAAACTACGAGCAGTACTTC

D: .
V: TRBV5-8
J: TRBJ1-2
size: .
CDR3: CASSLSYRAGYGYTF
DNA: TGTGCCAGCAGCTTGTCGTACAGGGCGGGGTATGGCTACACCTTC

D: .
V: TRBV28
J: TRBJ1-5
size: .
CDR3: CASTSGRGANQPQHF
DNA: TGTGCCAGCACCTCAGGGAGGGGAGCGAATCAGCCCCAGCATTTT

D: .
V: TRBV5-5
J: TRBJ2-3
size: .
CDR3: CASSLLVTDTQYF
DNA: TGTGCCAGCAGCTTGTTGGTTACAGATACGCAGTATTTT

D: .
V: TRBV18
J: TRBJ2-5
size: .
CDR3: CASSPPAFRETQYF
DNA: TGTGCCAGCTCACCACCGGCCTTTAGGGAGACCCAGTACTTC

D: TRBD1
V: TRBV5-1
J: TRBJ1-4
size: .
CDR3: CASSAGQGGNEKLFF
DNA: TGCGCCAGCAGCGCTGGACAGGGAGGTAATGAAAAACTGTTTTTT

D: .
V: TRBV28
J: TRBJ2-5
size: .
CDR3: CASTGGLGETQYF
DNA: TGTGCCAGCACCGGGGGGCTTGGGGAGACCCAGTACTTC

D: .
V: TRBV9
J: TRBJ2-1
size: .
CDR3: CASSSPGSYNEQFF
DNA: TGTGCCAGCAGCTCACCGGGGTCCTACAATGAGCAGTTCTTC

D: .
V: TRBV27
J: TRBJ2-7
size: .
CDR3: CASSLYPGLSYEQYF
DNA: TGTGCCAGCAGTTTATATCCGGGATTGTCGTACGAGCAGTACTTC

D: TRBD2
V: TRBV5-1
J: TRBJ2-5
size: once
CDR3: CASSPGGFVQYF
DNA: TGCGCCAGCAGCCCCGGGGGGTTCGTCCAGTACTTC

D: TRBD2
V: TRBV18
J: TRBJ2-3
size: .
CDR3: CASSLAGGPDTQYF
DNA: TGTGCCAGCTCACTAGCGGGAGGGCCAGATACGCAGTATTTT

D: TRBD2
V: TRBV7-2
J: TRBJ2-3
size: .
CDR3: CASGVTSGSTDTQYF
DNA: TGTGCCAGTGGGGTTACTAGCGGCAGCACAGATACGCAGTATTTT

D: TRBD1
V: TRBV28
J: TRBJ2-5
size: .
CDR3: CASNPEAGTGRVEAQYF
DNA: TGTGCCAGCAACCCCGAGGCAGGGACAGGGAGGGTGGAGGCCCAGTACTTC

D: TRBD1
V: TRBV7-2
J: TRBJ2-7
size: .
CDR3: CASSLRGQGYEQYF
DNA: TGTGCCAGCAGCTTAAGGGGACAGGGCTACGAGCAGTACTTC

D: TRBD1
V: TRBV29-1
J: TRBJ1-4
size: .
CDR3: CSVTGVTNEKLFF
DNA: TGCAGCGTCACAGGGGTGACTAATGAAAAACTGTTTTTT

D: TRBD1
V: TRBV11-2
J: TRBJ1-5
size: .
CDR3: CASSKETGGGNQPQHF
DNA: TGTGCCAGCAGCAAAGAAACAGGGGGAGGGAATCAGCCCCAGCATTTT

D: TRBD2
V: TRBV25-1
J: TRBJ2-2
size: .
CDR3: CASSEPGGANTGELFF
DNA: TGTGCCAGCAGTGAACCGGGAGGCGCGAACACCGGGGAGCTGTTTTTT

D: TRBD1
V: TRBV4-1
J: TRBJ1-4
size: .
CDR3: CASSPGAGGVTNEKLFF
DNA: TGCGCCAGCAGCCCAGGGGCAGGGGGCGTAACTAATGAAAAACTGTTTTTT

D: TRBD1
V: TRBV6-1
J: TRBJ1-1
size: .
CDR3: CASSEWGQGKTLGNTEAFF
DNA: TGTGCCAGCAGTGAATGGGGACAGGGGAAGACGTTGGGGAACACTGAAGCTTTCTTT

D: .
V: TRBV5-7
J: TRBJ2-1
size: .
CDR3: CASSLAPPISYNEQFF
DNA: TGTGCCAGCAGCTTGGCCCCGCCAATAAGTTACAATGAGCAGTTCTTC

D: TRBD1
V: TRBV5-1
J: TRBJ1-4
size: .
CDR3: CASSPGGASEKLFF
DNA: TGCGCCAGCAGCCCAGGGGGGGCAAGCGAAAAACTGTTTTTT

D: .
V: TRBV4-1
J: TRBJ1-5
size: .
CDR3: CASSQGLRGRSNQPQHF
DNA: TGCGCCAGCAGCCAAGGCCTTCGTGGGCGTAGCAATCAGCCCCAGCATTTT

D: TRBD2
V: TRBV5-1
J: TRBJ2-1
size: .
CDR3: CASSLVLAGGSYNEQFF
DNA: TGCGCCAGCAGCTTGGTCCTAGCGGGGGGCTCCTACAATGAGCAGTTCTTC

D: TRBD1
V: TRBV5-1
J: TRBJ2-7
size: .
CDR3: CASRPGQGAIYEQYF
DNA: TGCGCCAGCCGACCTGGACAGGGGGCTATCTACGAGCAGTACTTC

D: TRBD2
V: TRBV9
J: TRBJ2-2
size: few
CDR3: CASSVSSGRITGELFF
DNA: TGTGCCAGCAGCGTCTCTAGCGGGAGGATCACCGGGGAGCTGTTTTTT

D: TRBD1
V: TRBV18
J: TRBJ1-1
size: once
CDR3: CASSQQGAENTEAFF
DNA: TGTGCCAGCTCCCAGCAGGGGGCGGAGAACACTGAAGCTTTCTTT

D: .
V: TRBV30
J: TRBJ2-2
size: .
CDR3: CAWSPDAGELFF
DNA: TGTGCCTGGAGTCCCGACGCCGGGGAGCTGTTTTTT

D: .
V: TRBV28
J: TRBJ2-2
size: .
CDR3: CASSSSRLYAGELFF
DNA: TGTGCCAGCAGTAGCTCGAGACTATATGCCGGGGAGCTGTTTTTT

D: .
V: TRBV5-4
J: TRBJ2-7
size: .
CDR3: CASSSPGIPYEQYF
DNA: TGTGCCAGCAGCTCCCCAGGTATACCCTACGAGCAGTACTTC

D: .
V: TRBV9
J: TRBJ1-2
size: .
CDR3: CASSGISGYTF
DNA: TGTGCCAGCAGCGGGATCTCTGGCTACACCTTC

D: TRBD2
V: TRBV18
J: TRBJ2-3
size: .
CDR3: CASSPLNLAGAPTDTQYF
DNA: TGTGCCAGCTCACCACTTAATCTAGCGGGAGCTCCCACAGATACGCAGTATTTT

D: .
V: TRBV5-4
J: TRBJ1-5
size: .
CDR3: CASSLGVDNQPQHF
DNA: TGTGCCAGCAGCTTAGGAGTGGACAATCAGCCCCAGCATTTT

D: TRBD2
V: TRBV7-2
J: TRBJ2-5
size: .
CDR3: CASSSGLAALRPYF
DNA: TGTGCCAGCAGCTCAGGACTAGCAGCCTTAAGGCCGTACTTC

D: TRBD1
V: TRBV4-2
J: TRBJ1-5
size: .
CDR3: CASSQLQGVGGLNQPQHF
DNA: TGTGCCAGCAGCCAACTCCAGGGGGTGGGAGGACTAAATCAGCCCCAGCATTTT

D: .
V: TRBV27
J: TRBJ2-7
size: .
CDR3: CASSSSRVGSYEQYF
DNA: TGTGCCAGCAGTTCCTCCAGGGTGGGGTCCTACGAGCAGTACTTC

D: .
V: TRBV5-1
J: TRBJ1-1
size: few
CDR3: CASSLARGDTEAFF
DNA: TGCGCCAGCAGCTTGGCCCGGGGGGACACTGAAGCTTTCTTT

D: TRBD2
V: TRBV11-2
J: TRBJ2-1
size: .
CDR3: CASSLLAGGLRSHEQFF
DNA: TGTGCCAGCAGCTTACTAGCGGGAGGGCTTCGGTCACACGAGCAGTTCTTC